Listed below are T cell receptor beta chains from one sample, sequenced in a study of Tregs in tolerant kidney transplant recipients. Produced via immunoSEQ multiplex PCR; TCRdb's table is partial and in-frame only. The table lists about 94,000 clones, approximately 93% of them singletons. Sequenced material: CD4+ T cells from blood, taken before the transplant. The receptors derive from a human donor who received a combined kidney and bone marrow transplant. CDR3s include the opening cysteine and the closing phenylalanine or tryptophan. The order of the fields is D gene, clone size, V gene, J gene, CDR3 protein, CDR3 DNA. D genes are given only for firm matches. The size of a clone is reported for some rows only, either as once, few or many, or as a class for expanded clones.

TRBD2	once	TRBV9	TRBJ2-1	CASSVSLAGGSSYNEQFF	TGTGCCAGCAGCGTCTCACTAGCGGGGGGGAGCTCCTACAATGAGCAGTTCTTC
NA	NA	TRBV21-1	TRBJ2-6	CANPGVPGSGANVLTF	TGTGCCAACCCCGGAGTCCCCGGCTCTGGGGCCAACGTCCTGACTTTC
TRBD1	NA	TRBV4-1	TRBJ2-4	CASSQTTGGIAKNIQYF	TGCGCCAGCAGCCAGACCACAGGGGGTATAGCCAAAAACATTCAGTACTTC
NA	NA	TRBV7-8	TRBJ2-7	CASSFLVGSSYEQYF	TGTGCCAGCAGCTTTCTAGTCGGGAGCTCCTACGAGCAGTACTTC
NA	NA	TRBV21-1	TRBJ2-1	CASSTLAGGPSYNEQFF	TGTGCCAGCAGCACCTTAGCGGGAGGGCCTTCCTACAATGAGCAGTTCTTC
TRBD1	NA	TRBV11-2	TRBJ2-7	CASSSGQGNYEQYF	TGTGCCAGCAGCTCCGGACAGGGAAACTACGAGCAGTACTTC
NA	NA	TRBV7-9	TRBJ1-2	CASSFRVNYGYTF	TGTGCCAGCAGCTTCCGGGTTAACTATGGCTACACCTTC
NA	NA	TRBV11-3	TRBJ2-2	CASSLDVGTGELFF	TGTGCCAGCAGCTTAGACGTCGGCACCGGGGAGCTGTTTTTT
TRBD2	NA	TRBV5-1	TRBJ2-3	CASSWGLDSDTQYF	TGCGCCAGCAGCTGGGGACTAGATTCAGATACGCAGTATTTT
NA	NA	TRBV6-1	TRBJ1-6	CASSADSSYNSPLHF	TGTGCCAGCAGTGCTGACAGCTCCTATAATTCCCCCCTCCACTTT
NA	NA	TRBV19	TRBJ2-2	CASTNRATGELFF	TGTGCCAGTACAAACAGGGCCACCGGGGAGCTGTTTTTT
TRBD1	NA	TRBV11-3	TRBJ2-7	CASSPGQGEQYF	TGTGCCAGCAGCCCCGGACAGGGGGAGCAGTACTTC
NA	NA	TRBV7-3	TRBJ2-2	CASSRQGTGELFF	TGTGCCAGCAGCCGCCAGGGCACCGGGGAGCTGTTTTTT
TRBD2	once	TRBV7-3	TRBJ2-3	CASSPGLAGSADTQYF	TGTGCCAGCAGCCCCGGACTAGCGGGGTCAGCAGATACGCAGTATTTT
TRBD1	NA	TRBV27	TRBJ2-7	CASSHRDRSYEQYF	TGTGCCAGCAGCCACAGGGACAGGTCCTACGAGCAGTACTTC
TRBD2	NA	TRBV5-4	TRBJ2-1	CASSGGLAGGFEQFF	TGTGCCAGCAGCGGCGGACTAGCGGGGGGTTTTGAGCAGTTCTTC
NA	NA	TRBV4-3	TRBJ2-7	CASSQDRGYYEQYF	TGCGCCAGCAGCCAAGATCGCGGGTACTACGAGCAGTACTTC
NA	once	TRBV5-1	TRBJ2-5	CASSLAGFEETQYF	TGCGCCAGCAGCTTGGCGGGATTTGAAGAGACCCAGTACTTC
NA	NA	TRBV7-9	TRBJ2-5	CASSLVGRGAQETQYF	TGTGCCAGCAGCTTAGTAGGGAGGGGGGCCCAAGAGACCCAGTACTTC
NA	NA	TRBV18	TRBJ1-1	CASSLEMNTEAFF	TGTGCCAGCTCTCTAGAGATGAACACTGAAGCTTTCTTT
NA	NA	TRBV7-2	TRBJ1-2	CASSSVRKGLSGYTF	TGTGCCAGCAGCTCTGTTCGTAAGGGGCTTTCTGGCTACACCTTC
TRBD1	NA	TRBV18	TRBJ1-1	CASSPPGGRGTEAFF	TGTGCCAGCTCACCGCCAGGGGGCAGGGGTACTGAAGCTTTCTTT
TRBD1	NA	TRBV11-2	TRBJ2-7	CASSSTPRDRASYEQYF	TGTGCCAGCAGCTCCACACCCCGGGACAGGGCTTCCTACGAGCAGTACTTC
NA	NA	TRBV30	TRBJ2-2	CAWTLNTGELFF	TGTGCCTGGACCTTGAACACCGGGGAGCTGTTTTTT
NA	NA	TRBV4-1	TRBJ2-6	CASSQIHRAPGANVLTF	TGCGCCAGCAGCCAAATCCACAGGGCCCCCGGGGCCAACGTCCTGACTTTC
TRBD2	NA	TRBV29-1	TRBJ2-3	CSVVTGGPDTQYF	TGCAGCGTTGTGACGGGGGGGCCGGATACGCAGTATTTT
NA	NA	TRBV19	TRBJ2-2	CASSIDRVTGELFF	TGTGCCAGTAGTATAGACAGGGTGACCGGGGAGCTGTTTTTT
TRBD2	NA	TRBV29-1	TRBJ2-3	CSVEPPRGGTDTQYF	TGCAGCGTTGAGCCCCCCCGGGGGGGCACAGATACGCAGTATTTT
TRBD1	few	TRBV2	TRBJ1-2	CASSGPPGQGCTF	TGTGCCAGCAGTGGTCCTCCGGGACAGGGCTGCACCTTC
TRBD2	NA	TRBV7-6	TRBJ2-7	CASSLRPTSGSYEQYF	TGTGCCAGCAGCTTACGGCCTACTAGCGGGAGCTACGAGCAGTACTTC
TRBD2	few	TRBV4-2	TRBJ2-3	CASSRAGTTNTQYF	TGTGCCAGCAGCCGAGCGGGGACCACCAATACGCAGTATTTT
NA	once	TRBV5-5	TRBJ1-1	CASSLGQAMNTEAFF	TGTGCCAGCAGCTTGGGGCAGGCCATGAACACTGAAGCTTTCTTT
TRBD1	once	TRBV9	TRBJ2-1	CASSVAGTGFSYNEQFF	TGTGCCAGCAGCGTAGCCGGGACAGGGTTTTCCTACAATGAGCAGTTCTTC
NA	NA	TRBV5-1	TRBJ1-4	CASSLVGQWDEKLFF	TGCGCCAGCAGCTTGGTAGGACAATGGGATGAAAAACTGTTTTTT
TRBD1	NA	TRBV19	TRBJ2-1	CASSIRQGMHNEQFF	TGTGCCAGTAGTATCCGACAGGGGATGCACAATGAGCAGTTCTTC
TRBD2	NA	TRBV5-1	TRBJ2-5	CASSLGSSGRRETQYF	TGCGCCAGCAGCTTGGGATCTAGCGGGAGAAGAGAGACCCAGTACTTC
NA	NA	TRBV6-5	TRBJ2-2	CASIKRNTGELFF	TGTGCCAGCATAAAGCGGAACACCGGGGAGCTGTTTTTT
TRBD1	NA	TRBV16	TRBJ1-2	CASSPRTGSGSVHTF	TGTGCCAGCAGCCCCCGGACAGGGTCCGGGAGTGTCCACACCTTC
NA	NA	TRBV18	TRBJ1-1	CASSLGAHNLGTEFGEAFF	TGTGCCAGCTCACTTGGGGCACACAACCTCGGGACTGAATTTGGTGAAGCTTTCTTT
NA	NA	TRBV7-6	TRBJ2-3	CASSSPQGDTQYF	TGTGCCAGCAGCTCCCCGCAGGGGGATACGCAGTATTTT
NA	NA	TRBV9	TRBJ1-2	CASSGTLQGYGYTF	TGTGCCAGCAGTGGGACTCTGCAGGGCTATGGCTACACCTTC
TRBD2	NA	TRBV4-1	TRBJ2-3	CASSLIGGAGKVTDTQYF	TGCGCCAGCAGCCTTATCGGGGGGGCCGGGAAGGTAACAGATACGCAGTATTTT
TRBD1	NA	TRBV5-8	TRBJ1-2	CASNPNVQGGAF	TGTGCCAGCAACCCTAATGTACAGGGGGGCGCCTTC
NA	NA	TRBV4-1	TRBJ1-1	CASSQPRYRNQNTEAFF	TGCGCCAGCAGCCAACCCCGATACAGAAATCAGAACACTGAAGCTTTCTTT
NA	NA	TRBV7-9	TRBJ2-1	CASRLDRNNEQFF	TGTGCCAGCAGACTAGACAGGAACAATGAGCAGTTCTTC
NA	NA	TRBV7-9	TRBJ1-4	CASSLLRGTNEKLFF	TGTGCCAGCAGCTTACTTAGGGGCACTAATGAAAAACTGTTTTTT
NA	NA	TRBV29-1	TRBJ2-1	CSVEETGLSYNEQFF	TGCAGCGTCGAGGAGACCGGACTCTCCTACAATGAGCAGTTCTTC
TRBD2	NA	TRBV30	TRBJ2-7	CASSDGGSYEQYF	TGTGCCTCAAGTGACGGGGGGAGTTACGAGCAGTACTTC
NA	NA	TRBV4-1	TRBJ2-2	CASSQVRRGAGSTGELFF	TGCGCCAGCAGCCAGGTTCGAAGGGGCGCGGGGAGCACCGGGGAGCTGTTTTTT
TRBD2	NA	TRBV7-9	TRBJ2-3	CASSAQLAGGRDAQYF	TGTGCCAGCAGCGCACAACTAGCGGGAGGGAGGGATGCGCAGTATTTT
NA	NA	TRBV6-5	TRBJ2-6	CASRQQASGANVLTF	TGTGCCAGCAGGCAACAGGCGTCTGGGGCCAACGTCCTGACTTTC
TRBD2	NA	TRBV13	TRBJ2-3	CASSFFSGNEDTQYF	TGTGCCAGCAGCTTCTTTAGCGGGAACGAAGATACGCAGTATTTT
TRBD2	NA	TRBV7-7	TRBJ2-3	CASSPSGTSTDTQYF	TGTGCCAGCAGTCCTAGCGGGACTAGCACAGATACGCAGTATTTT
NA	NA	TRBV7-2	TRBJ1-2	CASSVRDIYGYTF	TGTGCCAGCAGCGTACGGGACATCTATGGCTACACCTTC
NA	NA	TRBV7-2	TRBJ1-5	CASSTSPYSNQPQHF	TGTGCCAGCAGTACTAGCCCTTATAGCAATCAGCCCCAGCATTTT